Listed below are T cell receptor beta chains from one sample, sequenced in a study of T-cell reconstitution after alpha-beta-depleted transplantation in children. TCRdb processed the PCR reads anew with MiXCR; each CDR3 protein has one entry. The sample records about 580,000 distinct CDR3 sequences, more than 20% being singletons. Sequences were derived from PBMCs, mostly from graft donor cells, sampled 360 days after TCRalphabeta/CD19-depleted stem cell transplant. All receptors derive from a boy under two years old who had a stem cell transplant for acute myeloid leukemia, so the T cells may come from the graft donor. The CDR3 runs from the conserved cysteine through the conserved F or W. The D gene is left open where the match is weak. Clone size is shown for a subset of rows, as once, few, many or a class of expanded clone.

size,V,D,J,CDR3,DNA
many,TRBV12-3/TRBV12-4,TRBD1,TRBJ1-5,CASRRTGGDQPQHF,TGTGCCAGCAGAAGGACAGGGGGCGATCAGCCCCAGCATTTT
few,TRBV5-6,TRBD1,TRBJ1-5,CASRLWGQRDQPQHF,TGTGCCAGCAGGCTTTGGGGACAGCGGGATCAGCCCCAGCATTTT
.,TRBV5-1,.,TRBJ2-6,CASSQGVGSGANVLTF,TGCGCCAGCAGCCAAGGGGTGGGCTCTGGGGCCAACGTCCTGACTTTC
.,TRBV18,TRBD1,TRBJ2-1,CASSQGAGVWNEQFF,TGTGCCAGCTCACAGGGGGCCGGAGTATGGAATGAGCAGTTCTTC
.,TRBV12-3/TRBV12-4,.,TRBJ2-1,CASSPHDRYEQFF,TGTGCCAGCAGTCCCCACGACAGATATGAGCAGTTCTTC
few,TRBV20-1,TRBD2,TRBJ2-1,CSGHLAGANYNEQFF,TGCAGTGGACACCTAGCGGGGGCTAACTACAATGAGCAGTTCTTC
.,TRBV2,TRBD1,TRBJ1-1,CASSQSTGTGEAFF,TGTGCCAGCTCACAATCGACAGGGACGGGTGAAGCTTTCTTT
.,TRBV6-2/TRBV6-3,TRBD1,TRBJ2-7,CASSYDPPGQSYEQYF,TGTGCCAGCAGTTACGATCCACCGGGACAGAGTTACGAGCAGTACTTC
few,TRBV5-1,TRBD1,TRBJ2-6,CASSPGDSSSGANVLTF,TGCGCCAGCAGCCCTGGGGACAGCAGCTCTGGGGCCAACGTCCTGACTTTC
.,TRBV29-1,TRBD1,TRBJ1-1,CSAAHGTGGTAFF,TGCAGCGCCGCACACGGGACAGGGGGCACGGCTTTCTTT
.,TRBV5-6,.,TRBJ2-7,CASSGGELSYEQYF,TGTGCCAGCAGCGGAGGGGAATTGTCCTACGAGCAGTACTTC
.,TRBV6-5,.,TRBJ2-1,CASSYSIEPVLNNEQFF,TGTGCCAGCAGTTACTCGATAGAGCCAGTACTTAACAATGAGCAGTTCTTC
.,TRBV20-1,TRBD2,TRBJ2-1,CSARDLAGGPNEQFF,TGCAGTGCTAGGGACCTAGCGGGGGGGCCTAATGAGCAGTTCTTC
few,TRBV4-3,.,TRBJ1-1,CASSQDPAYSSNTEAFF,TGCGCCAGCAGCCAAGACCCTGCGTACAGCTCCAACACTGAAGCTTTCTTT
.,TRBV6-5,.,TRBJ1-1,CASSYAGEAEAFF,TGTGCCAGCAGTTACGCGGGGGAGGCTGAAGCTTTCTTT
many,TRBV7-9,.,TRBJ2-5,CASSPVPWQGQETQYF,TGTGCCAGCAGCCCAGTACCCTGGCAGGGACAAGAGACCCAGTACTTC
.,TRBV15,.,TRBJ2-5,CATSVQGSRGTQYF,TGTGCCACCAGCGTACAGGGATCCCGCGGGACCCAGTACTTC
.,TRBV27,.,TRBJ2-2,CASSPHPGGPDTGELFF,TGTGCCAGCAGTCCCCACCCCGGGGGGCCCGACACCGGGGAGCTGTTTTTT
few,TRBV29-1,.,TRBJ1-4,CSGRRDKSEKLFF,TGCAGCGGTAGACGGGACAAGAGTGAAAAACTGTTTTTT
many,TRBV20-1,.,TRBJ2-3,CSAPSAGDTQYF,TGCAGTGCTCCCTCGGCGGGGGATACGCAGTATTTT
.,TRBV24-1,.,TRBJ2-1,CATSEGPYNEQFF,TGTGCCACCAGTGAGGGACCGTACAATGAGCAGTTCTTC
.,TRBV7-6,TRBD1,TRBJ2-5,CASSPGTGAQETQYF,TGTGCCAGCAGTCCCGGGACAGGGGCCCAAGAGACCCAGTACTTC
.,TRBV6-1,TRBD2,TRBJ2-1,CASSQPSGRGGNEQFF,TGTGCCAGCAGCCAACCCTCGGGGCGGGGGGGCAATGAGCAGTTCTTC
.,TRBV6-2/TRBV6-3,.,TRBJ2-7,CASSSADLEQYF,TGTGCCAGCAGTTCAGCGGATCTAGAGCAGTACTTC
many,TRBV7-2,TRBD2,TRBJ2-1,CASSVTRGGANEQFF,TGTGCCAGCAGCGTAACCCGCGGGGGGGCAAATGAGCAGTTCTTC
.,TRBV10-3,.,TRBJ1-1,CAISAPPAPEAFF,TGTGCCATCAGCGCTCCACCGGCCCCAGAAGCTTTCTTT
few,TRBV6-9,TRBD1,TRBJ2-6,CASSHLTGAGANVLTF,TGTGCCAGCAGTCATCTCACAGGGGCTGGGGCCAACGTCCTGACTTTC
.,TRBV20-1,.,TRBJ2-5,CSANSRTEETQYF,TGCAGTGCCAACTCTCGGACAGAAGAGACCCAGTACTTC
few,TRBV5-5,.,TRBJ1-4,CASSLGGREKLFF,TGTGCCAGCAGCTTAGGGGGGCGAGAAAAACTGTTTTTT
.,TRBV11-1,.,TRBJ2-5,CASSLEGPETQYF,TGTGCCAGCAGCTTGGAGGGACCGGAGACCCAGTACTTC
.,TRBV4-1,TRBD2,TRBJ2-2,CASSQEPLTSMTGELFF,TGCGCCAGCAGCCAAGAACCCCTGACTAGCATGACCGGGGAGCTGTTTTTT
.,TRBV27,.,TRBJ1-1,CASTSLGQNTEAFF,TGTGCCAGCACTAGTCTCGGGCAGAACACTGAAGCTTTCTTT
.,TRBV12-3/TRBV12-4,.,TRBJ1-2,CASSSALTGIYGYTF,TGTGCCAGCAGTTCCGCCCTAACAGGGATCTATGGCTACACCTTC
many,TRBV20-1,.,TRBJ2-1,CSASILEQFF,TGCAGTGCCAGCATCCTAGAGCAGTTCTTC
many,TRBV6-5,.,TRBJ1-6,CASSPTPSSYNSPLHF,TGTGCCAGCAGCCCGACGCCCAGCTCCTATAATTCACCCCTCCACTTT
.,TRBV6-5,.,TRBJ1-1,CASSYLRGGSFPEAFF,TGTGCCAGCAGTTACCTCAGGGGTGGTAGTTTCCCTGAAGCTTTCTTT
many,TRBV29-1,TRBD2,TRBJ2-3,CSVAGTSGTTDTQYF,TGCAGCGTAGCTGGGACTAGCGGGACCACAGATACGCAGTATTTT
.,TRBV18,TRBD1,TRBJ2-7,CASSPLDRGDEQYF,TGTGCCAGCTCACCACTGGACAGGGGGGACGAGCAGTACTTC
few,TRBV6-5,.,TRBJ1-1,CASVLRGEAFF,TGTGCCAGCGTGTTGAGGGGGGAGGCTTTCTTT
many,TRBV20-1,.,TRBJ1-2,CSAKPLGGYGYTF,TGCAGTGCTAAGCCCCTGGGGGGCTATGGCTACACCTTC
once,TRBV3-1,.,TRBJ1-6,CASSQDSYSLSPLHF,TGTGCCAGCAGCCAAGACAGTTACAGTCTTTCACCCCTCCACTTT
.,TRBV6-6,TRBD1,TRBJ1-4,CASSFLGQGRFF,TGTGCCAGCAGTTTCCTCGGACAGGGAAGGTTTTTT
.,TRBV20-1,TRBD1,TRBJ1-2,CSARWIWDRTNYGYTF,TGCAGTGCTAGATGGATTTGGGACAGAACTAACTATGGCTACACCTTC
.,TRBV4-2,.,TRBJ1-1,CASSQQPTGGMNTEAFF,TGTGCCAGCAGCCAACAACCGACAGGTGGAATGAACACTGAAGCTTTCTTT
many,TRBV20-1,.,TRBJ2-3,CSARAPPAPFTDTQYF,TGCAGTGCTAGAGCTCCCCCAGCGCCTTTCACAGATACGCAGTATTTT
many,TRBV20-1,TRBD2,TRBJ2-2,CSAPLAGGRGELFF,TGCAGTGCGCCACTAGCGGGGGGGCGCGGGGAGCTGTTTTTT
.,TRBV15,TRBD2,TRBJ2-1,CATSRAGGTSGVTYNEQFF,TGTGCCACCAGCAGAGCGGGAGGGACTAGCGGGGTCACCTACAATGAGCAGTTCTTC
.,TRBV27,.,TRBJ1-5,CASSPGTDNQPQHF,TGTGCCAGCAGTCCCGGGACCGATAATCAGCCCCAGCATTTT
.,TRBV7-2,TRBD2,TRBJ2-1,CASSLSGGGRNEQFF,TGTGCCAGCAGCTTAAGCGGGGGGGGAAGGAATGAGCAGTTCTTC
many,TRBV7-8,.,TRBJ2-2,CASSVRQDTGELFF,TGTGCCAGCAGCGTTCGACAGGACACCGGGGAGCTGTTTTTT
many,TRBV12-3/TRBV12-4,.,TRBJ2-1,CASSDGRSYNEQFF,TGTGCCAGCAGTGATGGACGTTCCTACAATGAGCAGTTCTTC
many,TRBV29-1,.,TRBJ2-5,CSVDGTRRGVETQYF,TGCAGCGTTGATGGGACACGGAGAGGGGTGGAGACCCAGTACTTC